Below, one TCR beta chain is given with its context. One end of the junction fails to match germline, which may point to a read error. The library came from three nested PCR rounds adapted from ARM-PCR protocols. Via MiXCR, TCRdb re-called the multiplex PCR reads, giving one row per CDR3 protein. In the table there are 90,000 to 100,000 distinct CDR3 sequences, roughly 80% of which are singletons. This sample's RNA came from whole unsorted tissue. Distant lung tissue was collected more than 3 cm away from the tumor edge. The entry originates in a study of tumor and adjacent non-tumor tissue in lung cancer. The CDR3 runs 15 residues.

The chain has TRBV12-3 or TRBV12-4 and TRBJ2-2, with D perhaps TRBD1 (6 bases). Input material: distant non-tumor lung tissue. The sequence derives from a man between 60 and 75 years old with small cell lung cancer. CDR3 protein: CASSFSRTDTRELFF. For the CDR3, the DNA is TGTGCCAGCAGTTTCTCTAGGACAGACACCAGGGAGCTATTTTTT.